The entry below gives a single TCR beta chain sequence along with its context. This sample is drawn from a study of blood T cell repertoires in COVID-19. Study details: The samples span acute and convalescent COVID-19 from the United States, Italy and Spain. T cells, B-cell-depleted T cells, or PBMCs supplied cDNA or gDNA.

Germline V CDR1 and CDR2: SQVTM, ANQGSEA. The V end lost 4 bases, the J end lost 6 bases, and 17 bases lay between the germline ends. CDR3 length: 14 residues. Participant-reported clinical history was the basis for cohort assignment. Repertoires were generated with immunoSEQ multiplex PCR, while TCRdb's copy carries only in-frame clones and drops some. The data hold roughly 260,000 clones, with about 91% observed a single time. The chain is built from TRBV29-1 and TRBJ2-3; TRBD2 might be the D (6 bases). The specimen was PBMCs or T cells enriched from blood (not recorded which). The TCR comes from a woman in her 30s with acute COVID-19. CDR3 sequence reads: CSVVNIIAGDTQYF. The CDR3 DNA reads TGCAGCGTTGTTAACATCATTGCGGGGGATACGCAGTATTTT.